This T cell receptor (beta chain) was observed in a study of early T cells in non-severe SARS-CoV-2 infection. One entry per CDR3 protein, called by TCRdb with MiXCR from the 5' RACE reads. The data contain 55,000 to 80,000 distinct CDR3 sequences, approximately 9.2% of them singletons. This clonotype was observed a few times. The sequence was collected from an adult who was a healthcare worker with PCR-confirmed SARS-CoV-2 infection or an uninfected control (not recorded which). The input for sequencing was whole blood, taken at baseline.

CDR3 in amino acids: CASSTLARHIQYF. The CDR3 bases are TGTGCCAGCAGCACGTTAGCGCGACACATTCAGTACTTC. V gene TRBV7-6 combines with J gene TRBJ2-4; a possible D gene is TRBD2 (5 bases). This CDR3 comprises 13 residues. Per germline, CDR1 SGHVS and CDR2 FNYEAQ. Trimming removed 5 bases from V and 8 bases from J, with 13 bases in between.